Listed here is a single T cell receptor (beta chain). Trimming took 2 bases from V and 4 from J; bases not matched to a gene: 12. The CDR3 length is 18 residues. Germline CDR1 MGHDK, CDR2 SYGVNS. As processed by the authors: Estimated nucleated cell counts came from reference gene primer amplification. Data came from immunoSEQ multiplex PCR; TCRdb stores just in-frame clones and leaves some out. D and trimming were read from the DNA, whereas the V and J calls and clone size are those reported in that table. The sample lists nearly 110,000 clones, 60% to 80% occurring once. These data originate in a study of blood T cell repertoires in COVID-19. Study at large: COVID-19 samples collected from the United States, Italy and Spain covered acute and convalescent phases. T cells, B-cell-depleted T cells, or PBMCs supplied cDNA or gDNA.

The V and J genes are TRBV25-1 and TRBJ2-2, with 8 bases identical to TRBD1. This clonotype was obtained from a human donor with acute or convalescent COVID-19. The donor label of this sample is uncertain. Source material: peripheral blood. The CDR3 is CASSELGQGAFFTGELFF. CDR3 bases: TGTGCCAGCAGTGAACTTGGGCAGGGGGCTTTTTTCACCGGGGAGCTGTTTTTT.